This entry lists 6 T cell receptor beta chains sequenced from one sample in a study of blood T cell repertoires in COVID-19 (TCRdb year 2020). Library construction relied on the immunoSEQ multiplex PCR assay. In TCRdb, the immuneACCESS table is reduced to in-frame sequences with V and J assigned. These tables do not hold every clone; where another copy was compared, an unresolved V gene accounts for under half, and the others remain unexplained. The sample table records more than 250,000 clones; around 88% of these occur just once. The ten largest clones capture over 2% of the sample. Source material: peripheral blood. These receptors originate from a woman aged 30 to 39 who had recovered from COVID-19.

The rearrangement uses TRBV6-5 and TRBJ2-7; 7 positions agree with TRBD1. The CDR3 is 14 amino acids. After removal of 5 bases from V and 2 bases from J, the junction contained 6 bases not matched to a gene. Germline-derived CDR1 and CDR2 are MNHEY and SVGAGI. This CDR3 reads CASSHQGVPYEQYF. The CDR3 coding sequence is TGTGCCAGCAGTCACCAGGGGGTTCCCTACGAGCAGTACTTC.

V gene TRBV7-6 combines with J gene TRBJ2-5; possible D gene TRBD1, 6 bases. Germline V gene sequence: CDR1 SGHVS, CDR2 FNYEAQ. V lost 5 bases, J lost 1 base, and 14 bases lay in between. This CDR3 has 15 residues. In DNA form, the CDR3 reads TGTGCCAGCAGCCCATCCGGGACAAGCCAAGAGACCCAGTACTTC. Its translation: CASSPSGTSQETQYF.

This clone came up a few times. As DNA, the CDR3 is TGTGCCAGCAGATTTCTAGCGGGAGGGTCCCAGTACGAGCAGTACTTC. It is translated as CASRFLAGGSQYEQYF. The chain couples TRBV28 to TRBJ2-7; the match to TRBD2 covers 12 bases. Looked up from germline, CDR1 is MDHEN and CDR2 is SYDVKM. The junction had 10 bases not matched to a gene; V was cut back by 6 bases and J by 4 bases. The CDR3 extends over 16 amino acids.

This sequence joins TRBV28 and TRBJ1-5; 8 positions agree with TRBD1. The CDR3 is 14 residues long. V shed 6 bases and J 6 bases; nucleotides not matched to a gene: 7. Germline CDR1 and CDR2: MDHEN and SYDVKM. Here the CDR3 reads CASSQGAQSQPQHF. The CDR3 DNA follows: TGTGCCAGCAGCCAGGGGGCGCAGAGTCAGCCCCAGCATTTT.

The chain employs TRBV5-1 and TRBJ1-2; D remains ambiguous. Germline V gene sequence: CDR1 SGHRS, CDR2 YFSETQ. With 4 bases removed from V and 3 bases from J, the gap between germline ends came to 10 bases. CDR3 length equals 13 residues. Here the CDR3 DNA reads TGCGCCAGCAGCGTGGACGGGGACTATGGCTACACCTTC. Amino acids: CASSVDGDYGYTF.

The chain combines TRBV27 with TRBJ1-1, with D uncertain. Germline CDR1 and CDR2: MNHEY and SMNVEV (reference sequence). V lost 7 bases to trimming and J lost 2 bases, with 5 bases between them. CDR3 size: 11 residues. CDR3 in DNA: TGTGCCAGCAAACTTAACACTGAAGCTTTCTTT. Its translation is CASKLNTEAFF.